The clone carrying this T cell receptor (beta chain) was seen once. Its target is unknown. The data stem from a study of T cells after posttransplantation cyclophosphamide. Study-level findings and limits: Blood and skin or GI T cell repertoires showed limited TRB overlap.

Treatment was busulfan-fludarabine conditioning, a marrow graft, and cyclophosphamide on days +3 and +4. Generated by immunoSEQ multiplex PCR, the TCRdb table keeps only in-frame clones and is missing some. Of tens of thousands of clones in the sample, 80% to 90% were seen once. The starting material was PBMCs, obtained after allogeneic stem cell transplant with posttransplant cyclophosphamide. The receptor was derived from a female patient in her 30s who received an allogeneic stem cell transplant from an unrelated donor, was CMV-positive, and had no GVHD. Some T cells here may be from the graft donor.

The CDR3 loop is CASSPPAYEQYF. In DNA form, the CDR3 reads TGTGCCAGCAGCCCCCCCGCCTACGAGCAGTACTTC. This chain connects TRBV7-8 to TRBJ2-7; D remains ambiguous. The length of the CDR3 is 12 residues. The ends were cut back, 5 bases at V and 2 bases at J, with 7 bases in the middle. CDR1 SGHVS and CDR2 FQNEAQ come from the germline V gene.